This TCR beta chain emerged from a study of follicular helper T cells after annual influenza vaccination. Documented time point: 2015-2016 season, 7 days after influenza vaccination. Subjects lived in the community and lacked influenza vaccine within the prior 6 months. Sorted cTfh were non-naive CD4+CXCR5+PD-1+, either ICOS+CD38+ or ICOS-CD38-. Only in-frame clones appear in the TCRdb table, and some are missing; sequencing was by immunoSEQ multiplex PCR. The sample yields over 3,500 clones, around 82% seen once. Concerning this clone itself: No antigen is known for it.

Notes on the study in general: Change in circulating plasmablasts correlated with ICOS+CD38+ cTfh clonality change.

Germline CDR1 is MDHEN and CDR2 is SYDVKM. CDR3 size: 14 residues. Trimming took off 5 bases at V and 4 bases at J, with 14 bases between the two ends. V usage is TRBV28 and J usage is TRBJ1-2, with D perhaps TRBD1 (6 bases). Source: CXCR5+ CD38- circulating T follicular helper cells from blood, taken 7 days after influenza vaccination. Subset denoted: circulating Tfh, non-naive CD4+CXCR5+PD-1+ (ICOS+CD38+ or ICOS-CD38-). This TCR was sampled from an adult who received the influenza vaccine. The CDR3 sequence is CASSLRTDSYGYTF. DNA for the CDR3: TGTGCCAGCAGTCTCCGGACAGACAGCTATGGCTACACCTTC.